Described below is a single TCR beta chain sequence and its context. Its binding antigen is unknown. Base quality data are lacking; no much larger clone is found one base away. This sample stems from a study of OX40 agonist ivuxolimab in advanced cancers. Notes on the research overall: The costimulatory receptor OX40 (CD134) was targeted by ivuxolimab, a fully human IgG2 agonistic monoclonal antibody. Intravenous ivuxolimab was administered to patients every 2 weeks at six dose levels: 0.01, 0.1, 0.3, 1.5, 3 and 10 mg/kg. Of the 50 or so patients in dose escalation, around 19 had hepatocellular carcinoma, around 15 had melanoma, 9 had renal cell carcinoma and 9 had head and neck cancer. In the dose-escalation cohort, 82.7% of patients were male, and the mean age was approximately 60 years, with a range of about 23 to 85. Prior anti-PD-1, anti-PD-L1 or anti-CTLA-4 therapy was permitted, and approximately 39% of dose-escalation patients had received checkpoint inhibitors. Three dose-escalation patients achieved partial responses, one with hepatocellular carcinoma and two with cutaneous melanoma. The point of sequencing TCRbeta in the periphery was to test whether ivuxolimab changed TCR sequence diversity and drove clonal T-cell expansion. The paper reports the monotherapy dose-escalation portion (N = 52 patients) of the phase I ivuxolimab trial.

To sequence the TCRbeta CDR3 region, genomic DNA was isolated from the sorted cells. TCRbeta CDR3 regions were sequenced using the immunoSEQ Assay. What TCRdb holds here is the immuneACCESS table cut down to in-frame rearrangements. Part of the clones is not present; checked against another copy, under half of the missing clones reflect an unresolved V gene, and the others are unexplained. In all, the sample holds about 80,000 clones, and 80% to 95% of those were seen once. Of the sample, around 2% is held by the ten largest clones. Patients with a history of autoimmune disease or receiving systemic immunosuppression were excluded from the trial. Peripheral blood for TCR sequencing was collected from all dose cohorts at baseline, on cycle 4 day 1, and on cycle 7 day 1. The samples were taken from a phase I, first-in-human, multicenter, open-label dose-escalation trial of ivuxolimab. Adults with locally advanced or metastatic melanoma, renal cell carcinoma, hepatocellular carcinoma or head and neck squamous cell carcinoma were enrolled in the trial. Before TCR sequencing, CD4+ T cells and CD8+ T cells from peripheral blood were sorted into separate populations.

Study-level results and caveats: At doses of 0.1 to 3.0 mg/kg, clonal expansion of both CD4+ and CD8+ blood T cells was observed from baseline to week 6. Low levels of normalized T-cell clonal expansion were also seen in some nonresponding patients. In the 0.1-3.0 mg/kg groups, partial responders had among the lowest normalized peripheral clonal expansion, particularly in CD8+ T cells. The antigen specificity of the clonally expanded peripheral T cells was not determined. After ivuxolimab, CD8+ T cells had more expanded clones than CD4+ T cells on average.

Taken from the germline V gene, the CDR1 and CDR2 loops are SGHTA and FQGNSA. Deletion took 1 base off V and 6 bases off J, with a span of 6 bases between the germline ends. There are 12 amino acids in the CDR3, from cysteine to phenylalanine inclusive. Solely the CDR3 DNA is kept, with 36 bases framed from the first base. This specimen was CD4+ or CD8+ T cells sorted from blood, taken in a trial of the OX40 agonist ivuxolimab. The clonotype was recovered from an adult with an advanced solid tumor such as melanoma, head and neck, liver or kidney cancer. Recombination joined TRBV7-2 with TRBJ1-1, with the D gene too uncertain to name. In nucleotides, the sequence is TGTGCCAGCAGCTTAGATATCCCTGAAGCTTTCTTT. Its coded protein is CASSLDIPEAFF.